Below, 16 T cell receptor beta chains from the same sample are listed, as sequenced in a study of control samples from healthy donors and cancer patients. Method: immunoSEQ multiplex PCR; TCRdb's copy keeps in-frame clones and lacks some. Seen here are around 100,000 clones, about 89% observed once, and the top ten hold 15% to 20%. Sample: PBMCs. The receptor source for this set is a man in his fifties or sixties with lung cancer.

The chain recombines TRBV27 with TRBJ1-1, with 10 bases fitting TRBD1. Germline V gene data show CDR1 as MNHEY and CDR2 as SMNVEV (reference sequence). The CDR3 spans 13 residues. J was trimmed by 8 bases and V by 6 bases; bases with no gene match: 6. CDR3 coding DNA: TGTGCCAGCAGCCCGACAGGGGGCTTCGAAGCTTTCTTT. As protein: CASSPTGGFEAFF.

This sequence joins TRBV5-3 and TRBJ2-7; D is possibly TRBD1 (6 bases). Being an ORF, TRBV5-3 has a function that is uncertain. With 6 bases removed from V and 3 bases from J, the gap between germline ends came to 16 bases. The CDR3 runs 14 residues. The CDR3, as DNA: TGTGCCAGAACGCAAACAGGGATTGACTACGAGCAGTACGTC. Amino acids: CARTQTGIDYEQYV.

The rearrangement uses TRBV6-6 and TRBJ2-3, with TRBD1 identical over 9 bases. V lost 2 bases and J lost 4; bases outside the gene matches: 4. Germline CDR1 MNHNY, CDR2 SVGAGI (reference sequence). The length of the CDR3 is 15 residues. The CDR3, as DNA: TGTGCCAGCAGTTACGGGGACAGGGATGCAGATACGCAGTATTTT. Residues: CASSYGDRDADTQYF.

This CDR3 reads CASSYQGYNEQFF. The CDR3 DNA is TGTGCCAGCAGTTACCAGGGTTACAATGAGCAGTTCTTC. The chain uses TRBV6-6 and TRBJ2-1, with a weak D call TRBD1 (5 bases). Germline V gene data show CDR1 as MNHNY and CDR2 as SVGAGI (reference sequence). This CDR3 is 13 amino acids long. Trimming left V 2 bases short and J 4 bases short, with 6 bases between.

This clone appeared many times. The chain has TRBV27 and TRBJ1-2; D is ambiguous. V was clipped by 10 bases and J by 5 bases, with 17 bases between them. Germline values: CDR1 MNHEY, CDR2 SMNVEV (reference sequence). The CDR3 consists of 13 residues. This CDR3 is CATQRPGSYGYTF. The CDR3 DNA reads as TGTGCCACCCAGCGCCCCGGTAGTTATGGCTACACCTTC.

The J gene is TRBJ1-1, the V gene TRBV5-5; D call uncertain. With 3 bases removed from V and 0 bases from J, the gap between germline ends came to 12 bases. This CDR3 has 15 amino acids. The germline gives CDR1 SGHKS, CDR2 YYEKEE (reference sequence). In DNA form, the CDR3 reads TGTGCCAGCAGCTCCGGACGGACCATGAACACTGAAGCTTTCTTT. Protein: CASSSGRTMNTEAFF.

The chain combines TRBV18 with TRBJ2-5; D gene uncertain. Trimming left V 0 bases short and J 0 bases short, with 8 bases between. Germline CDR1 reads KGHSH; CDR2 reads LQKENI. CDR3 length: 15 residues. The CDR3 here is CASSPPAAYQETQYF. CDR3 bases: TGTGCCAGCTCACCACCCGCAGCTTACCAAGAGACCCAGTACTTC.

The CDR3 DNA reads as TGCGCCAGCAGCTCCCCGGGGGTGGAAAAACTGTTTTTT. It yields the protein CASSSPGVEKLFF. The J gene is TRBJ1-4, the V gene TRBV5-1; the D gene is possibly TRBD1 (5 bases). V was trimmed by 3 bases and J by 8 bases, leaving 11 bases between them. CDR3 length: 13 amino acids. CDR1 and CDR2 from the germline V gene are SGHRS and YFSETQ.

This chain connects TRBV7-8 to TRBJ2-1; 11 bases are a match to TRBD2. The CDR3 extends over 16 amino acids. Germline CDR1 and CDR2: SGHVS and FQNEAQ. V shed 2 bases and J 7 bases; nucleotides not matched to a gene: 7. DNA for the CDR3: TGTGCCAGCAGCTTATGGGTGACTAGCGGGGTAAATGAGCAGTTCTTC. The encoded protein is CASSLWVTSGVNEQFF.

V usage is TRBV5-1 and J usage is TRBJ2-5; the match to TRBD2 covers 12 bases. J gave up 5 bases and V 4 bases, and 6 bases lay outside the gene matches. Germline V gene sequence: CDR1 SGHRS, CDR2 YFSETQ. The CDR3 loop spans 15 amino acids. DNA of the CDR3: TGCGCCAGCAGCCGACTAGCGGGGGCCGGGGAGACCCAGTACTTC. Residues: CASSRLAGAGETQYF.

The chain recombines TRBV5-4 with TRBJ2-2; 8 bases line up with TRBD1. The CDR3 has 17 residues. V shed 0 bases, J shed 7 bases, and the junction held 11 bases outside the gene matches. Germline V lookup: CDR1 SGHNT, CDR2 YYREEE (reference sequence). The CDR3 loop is CASSLAWADRVGGELFF. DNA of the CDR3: TGTGCCAGCAGCTTGGCGTGGGCGGACAGGGTCGGCGGGGAGCTGTTTTTT.

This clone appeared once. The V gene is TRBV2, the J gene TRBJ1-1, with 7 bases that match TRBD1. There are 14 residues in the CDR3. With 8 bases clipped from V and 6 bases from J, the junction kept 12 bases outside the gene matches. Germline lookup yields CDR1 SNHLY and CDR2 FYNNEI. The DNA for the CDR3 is TGTGCCAGCTACTCACAGGGGAGGTTAGCTGAAGCTTTCTTT. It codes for CASYSQGRLAEAFF.

The CDR3 DNA reads as TGTGCCAGCAGTTTTCAAGGGGAATATGGCTACACCTTC. Translating it yields CASSFQGEYGYTF. V is TRBV27 and J is TRBJ1-2, with D maybe TRBD1 (5 bases). CDR3 length equals 13 residues. CDR1 is MNHEY, CDR2 SMNVEV, per germline (reference sequence). Trimming took off 3 bases at V and 5 bases at J, with 10 bases between the two ends.

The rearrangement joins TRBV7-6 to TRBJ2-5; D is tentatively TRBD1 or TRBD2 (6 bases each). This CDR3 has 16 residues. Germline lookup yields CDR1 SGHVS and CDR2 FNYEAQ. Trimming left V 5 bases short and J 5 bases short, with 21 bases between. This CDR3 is CASSRDPPRGEETQYF. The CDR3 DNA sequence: TGTGCCAGCAGCCGCGACCCGCCTAGGGGGGAGGAGACCCAGTACTTC.

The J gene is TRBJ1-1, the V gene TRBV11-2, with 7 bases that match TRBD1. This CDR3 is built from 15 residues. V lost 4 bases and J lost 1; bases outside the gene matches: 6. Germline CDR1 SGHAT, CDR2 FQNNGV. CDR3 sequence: CASSYGGQTNTEAFF. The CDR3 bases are TGTGCCAGCAGCTACGGGGGACAGACGAACACTGAAGCTTTCTTT.

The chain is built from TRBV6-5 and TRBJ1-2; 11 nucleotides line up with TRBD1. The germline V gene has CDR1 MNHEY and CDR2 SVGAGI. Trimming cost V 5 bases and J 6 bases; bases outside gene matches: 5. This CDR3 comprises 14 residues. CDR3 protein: CASSRTGGVDGYTF. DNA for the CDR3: TGTGCCAGCAGTAGGACAGGGGGCGTAGATGGCTACACCTTC.